The 14 T cell receptor beta chains reported below all come from one sample, sequenced in a study of beta chain features in type 1 diabetes. The whole isolated RNA underwent reverse transcription, so sequencing captured expressed TCRB transcripts. This table comes from immunoSEQ multiplex PCR, and its TCRdb copy is limited to in-frame clones, with some not included. There are approximately 160,000 clones in the sample; about 9.1% occur only once, and about 2.1% lies in the top ten. Sample: central memory CD4+ T cells from blood. These receptors all come from a young woman in good health.

This clone was recorded many times. The rearrangement uses TRBV5-6 and TRBJ2-2; 10 bases map to TRBD1. Looked up from germline, CDR1 is SGHDT and CDR2 is YYEEEE. Germline trimming cut 4 bases from V and 4 bases from J; bases unmatched to any gene: 10. There are 17 residues in the CDR3. The CDR3 region has the DNA TGTGCCAGCAGCCCCCCGGGACAGGGGAAGTTCACCGGGGAGCTGTTTTTT. Protein sequence: CASSPPGQGKFTGELFF.

This clone showed up just a few times. The chain is built from TRBV30 and TRBJ1-5, with 9 bases fitting TRBD1. V was pared by 3 bases and J by 7 bases, with 10 bases of the junction left unmatched. This CDR3 has 15 amino acids. The germline CDR1 and CDR2 sequences are GTSNPN and SVGIG (reference sequence). CDR3 residues: CAWSGTGLVRQPQHF. The CDR3 nucleotides read TGTGCCTGGAGCGGGACAGGGCTTGTTAGGCAGCCCCAGCATTTT.

This clone showed up just a few times. The chain couples TRBV6-5 to TRBJ2-7; a weak D match, TRBD2 (6 bases). Germline assignment: CDR1 MNHEY and CDR2 SVGAGI. The CDR3 consists of 16 residues. Trimming shortened V by 0 bases and J by 2 bases, and 14 bases separated the two germline ends. In DNA form, the CDR3 reads TGTGCCAGCAGTTACTCGATAGCGGTAGTCGCCTACGAGCAGTACTTC. This encodes CASSYSIAVVAYEQYF.

There are a few counts of this clone. CDR3 in amino acids: CASSVASGELFF. In DNA form, the CDR3 reads TGTGCCAGCAGTGTCGCGAGTGGGGAGCTGTTTTTT. V usage is TRBV2 and J usage is TRBJ2-2; D unresolved. Trimming removed 4 bases at V and 8 bases at J, with 8 bases between. Germline V CDR1 and CDR2: SNHLY, FYNNEI. This CDR3 is 12 amino acids long.

The genes are TRBV5-1 and TRBJ2-5; 8 bases are shared with TRBD2. This CDR3 has 17 residues. V shed 4 bases and J 4 bases; nucleotides not matched to a gene: 15. The germline gives CDR1 SGHRS, CDR2 YFSETQ. The CDR3, as DNA: TGCGCCAGCAGCCGGGGGGGGACCAACGCCCTCAGAGAGACCCAGTACTTC. It is translated as CASSRGGTNALRETQYF.

This clone was seen a few times. The CDR3 sequence: CAWRLDSEAFF. DNA for the CDR3: TGTGCCTGGAGGTTGGACAGCGAAGCTTTCTTT. This chain uses TRBV30 with TRBJ1-1, with D perhaps matching TRBD1 (6 bases). Germline CDR1 reads GTSNPN; CDR2 reads SVGIG (reference sequence). V gave up 3 bases and J gave up 8 bases, with 10 bases separating them. CDR3 size: 11 residues.

A few counts support this clone. The rearrangement links TRBV9 to TRBJ2-1; the D gene is possibly TRBD2 (5 bases). Germline assignment: CDR1 SGDLS and CDR2 YYNGEE. The germline V and J ends were trimmed by 3 bases and 1 base, with 11 bases remaining between them. The CDR3 covers 15 residues. CDR3 region: CASSDARTSYNEQFF. In nucleotides, the CDR3 is TGTGCCAGCAGCGACGCTCGGACTTCCTACAATGAGCAGTTCTTC.

J is TRBJ1-6 and V is TRBV6-5, with 8 bases fitting TRBD1. This CDR3 region has 14 residues. Germline values: CDR1 MNHEY, CDR2 SVGAGI. The trim removed 0 bases at V and 10 bases at J, leaving 2 bases unmatched. The CDR3 here is CASSYSTGDSPLHF. The CDR3 DNA is TGTGCCAGCAGTTACTCGACAGGGGACTCACCCCTCCACTTT.

Only a few counts were recorded for this clone. The V and J genes are TRBV7-9 and TRBJ1-1; D unclear. V lost 4 bases to trimming and J lost 0 bases, with 9 bases between them. Per germline, CDR1 SEHNR and CDR2 FQNEAQ (reference sequence). This CDR3 spans 14 amino acids. CDR3 amino acids: CASSSSGLNTEAFF. CDR3 DNA sequence: TGTGCCAGCAGCTCGAGCGGGCTGAACACTGAAGCTTTCTTT.

This chain uses TRBV10-3 with TRBJ1-5, with 10 bases aligning to TRBD1. With V trimmed by 0 bases and J by 5 bases, 4 bases remained unmatched. The CDR3 is 16 amino acids. Germline CDR1 reads ENHRY; CDR2 reads SYGVKD. Written as DNA, the CDR3 is TGTGCCATCAGTGAGTCGGTGGGGACAGGGGATCAGCCCCAGCATTTT. Protein product: CAISESVGTGDQPQHF.

This clone occurred a few times. CDR3 nucleotide sequence: TGTGCCAGCTCACCACCGGGGAGAGGGTACGAGCAGTACTTC. Protein product: CASSPPGRGYEQYF. The chain combines TRBV18 with TRBJ2-7, with D possibly being TRBD2 (5 bases). Trimming shortened V by 0 bases and J by 4 bases, and 10 bases separated the two germline ends. The CDR3 loop spans 14 amino acids. Germline lookup yields CDR1 KGHSH and CDR2 LQKENI.

The gene calls are TRBV29-1 and TRBJ1-1; D gene uncertain. Trimming cost V 0 bases and J 10 bases, with 15 bases left between them. The CDR3 totals 13 residues. Per the germline V gene, CDR1 is SQVTM and CDR2 is ANQGSEA. The CDR3 protein is CSVEEDLGRGAFF. The CDR3 DNA reads as TGCAGCGTTGAAGAAGATTTAGGGAGAGGAGCTTTCTTT.

This clone has just a few counts. V is TRBV7-9 and J is TRBJ2-3; 10 nucleotides match TRBD2. Germline V gives CDR1 SEHNR, CDR2 FQNEAQ (reference sequence). The CDR3 consists of 15 residues. The V and J ends lost 0 bases and 7 bases, in that order; junction bases with no gene match: 4. DNA of the CDR3: TGTGCCAGCAGCTTAGCACTAGCGGGGCGGCATACGCAGTATTTT. Protein product: CASSLALAGRHTQYF.

This clone occurred many times. V and J are TRBV30 and TRBJ1-4; D is unclear. Germline V gene sequence: CDR1 GTSNPN, CDR2 SVGIG (reference sequence). This CDR3 comprises 14 residues. CDR3 sequence: CASTPQKTNEKLFF. The CDR3 coding sequence is TGTGCTTCGACTCCCCAAAAAACTAATGAAAAACTGTTTTTT.